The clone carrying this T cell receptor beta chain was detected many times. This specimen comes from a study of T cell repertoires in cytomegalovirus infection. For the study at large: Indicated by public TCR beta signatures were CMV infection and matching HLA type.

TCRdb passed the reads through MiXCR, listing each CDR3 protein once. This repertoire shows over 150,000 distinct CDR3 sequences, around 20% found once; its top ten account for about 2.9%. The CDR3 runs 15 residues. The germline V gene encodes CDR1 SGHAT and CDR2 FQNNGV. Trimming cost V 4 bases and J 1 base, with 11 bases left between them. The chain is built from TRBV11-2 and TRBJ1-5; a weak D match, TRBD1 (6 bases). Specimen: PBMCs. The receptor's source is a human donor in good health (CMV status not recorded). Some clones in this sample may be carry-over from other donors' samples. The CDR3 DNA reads TGTGCCAGCAGCTCCGGGACACTCAGCAATCAGCCCCAGCATTTT. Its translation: CASSSGTLSNQPQHF.